The 26 T cell receptor beta chains below all came from one sample that was sequenced in a study of cytomegalovirus exposure and HLA in healthy donors. Measured with immunoSEQ multiplex PCR; TCRdb has only the in-frame clones, and not every one. The sample comprises tens of thousands of clones, approximately 96% of which are singletons, and about 0.8% rests with the top ten. The sample was PBMCs. The receptors here all came from a young man in good health and CMV-seronegative.

The rearrangement uses TRBV12-5 and TRBJ1-1, with a tentative D call TRBD1 (5 bases). This CDR3 spans 12 amino acids. Germline CDR1 is LGHNT and CDR2 is FRNRAP. The ends were cut back, 1 base at V and 7 bases at J, with 7 bases in the middle. CDR3 amino acids: CASGLDRSEAFF. Written as DNA, the CDR3 is TGTGCTAGTGGTTTGGACAGGAGTGAAGCTTTCTTT. The full variable domain, its missing parts supplied by reference TRBV12-5 and TRBJ1-1, is DARVTQTPRHKVTEMGQEVTMRCQPILGHNTVFWYRQTMMQGLELLAYFRNRAPLDDSGMPKDRFSAEMPDATLATLKIQPSEPRDSAVYFCASGLDRSEAFFGQGTRLTVV.

This sequence joins TRBV5-1 and TRBJ2-5, with TRBD1 matching 9 bases. CDR3 length: 13 amino acids. J lost 4 bases, V lost 3 bases, and 1 base had no gene match. Germline lookup yields CDR1 SGHRS and CDR2 YFSETQ. The CDR3 sequence is CASSSQGAETQYF. CDR3 coding DNA: TGCGCCAGCAGCTCACAGGGGGCAGAGACCCAGTACTTC.

The rearrangement uses TRBV27 and TRBJ1-1; D uncertain. Germline assignment: CDR1 MNHEY and CDR2 SMNVEV (reference sequence). V lost 3 bases and J 4 bases, leaving 12 bases between the germline ends. The CDR3 spans 14 residues. The CDR3 coding sequence is TGTGCCAGCAGTTTTTACCTCACGGGCACTGAAGCTTTCTTT. Translating it yields CASSFYLTGTEAFF.

This sequence joins TRBV11-3 and TRBJ2-2; 8 bases are shared with TRBD2. Germline V gene sequence: CDR1 SGHNT, CDR2 YENEEA. The CDR3 has 13 residues. J was trimmed by 6 bases and V by 7 bases; bases with no gene match: 4. In nucleotides, the CDR3 is TGTGCCAGCAACCCCGGGGGGGCCGGGGAGCTGTTTTTT. Translation gives CASNPGGAGELFF.

The chain carries TRBV29-1 and TRBJ1-2; D ambiguous. In germline, CDR1 is SQVTM, CDR2 ANQGSEA. Trimming took 5 bases from V and 4 from J, leaving 14 bases between them. The CDR3 has 13 amino acids. The CDR3 protein is CSVPTGGPYGYTF. CDR3 nucleotides: TGCAGCGTTCCCACCGGCGGCCCCTATGGCTACACCTTC.

The chain couples TRBV27 to TRBJ1-4; tentatively, D is TRBD1 (5 bases). Germline CDR1 MNHEY, CDR2 SMNVEV (reference sequence). V lost 3 bases, J lost 8 bases, and 16 bases lay in between. This CDR3 has 15 amino acids. The CDR3 nucleotides are TGTGCCAGCAGTTTTCGGGGGGAGAGCCAAGAAAAACTGTTTTTT. It encodes CASSFRGESQEKLFF.

The chain is built from TRBV7-3 and TRBJ2-3; no reliable D call. The CDR3 is 13 residues long. V lost 5 bases and J 0 bases, leaving 6 bases between the germline ends. Germline CDR1 SGHTA, CDR2 FQGTGA. The CDR3 sequence is CASSPLSTDTQYF. The CDR3 coding sequence is TGTGCCAGCAGCCCCCTCAGCACAGATACGCAGTATTTT.

This clone has a handful of counts. J is TRBJ2-1 and V is TRBV9, with 14 positions matching TRBD2. Germline V gene sequence: CDR1 SGDLS, CDR2 YYNGEE. CDR3 length equals 17 residues. Unmatched junction bases numbered 8, after V lost 4 bases and J lost 5 bases. The CDR3 spells CASSTYEGLAGDNEQFF. Written as DNA, the CDR3 is TGTGCCAGCAGCACCTATGAGGGACTAGCGGGGGACAATGAGCAGTTCTTC.

The chain recombines TRBV7-2 with TRBJ2-1, with 12 bases fitting TRBD2. Germline V CDR1 and CDR2: SGHTA, FQGNSA. The CDR3 contains 15 residues. Trimming removed 4 bases from V and 5 bases from J; junction bases left unmatched: 3. CDR3 in amino acids: CASSSGLAGHNEQFF. In DNA form, the CDR3 reads TGTGCCAGCAGCTCGGGACTAGCGGGCCACAATGAGCAGTTCTTC.

The chain employs TRBV5-8 and TRBJ2-1; 11 nucleotides agree with TRBD2. Germline CDR1 is SGHTS and CDR2 is YDEGEE. CDR3 length equals 15 residues. Trimming took 4 bases from V and 10 from J; bases not matched to a gene: 10. CDR3 coding DNA: TGTGCCAGCAGCCCGACTAGCGGGAAGATATGGGAGCAGTTCTTC. Encoded protein: CASSPTSGKIWEQFF.

This rearrangement joins TRBV6-1 to TRBJ1-5, with TRBD1 identical over 9 bases. Germline assignment: CDR1 MNHNS and CDR2 SASEGT. The trim removed 8 bases at V and 5 bases at J, leaving 4 bases unmatched. This CDR3 comprises 13 residues. CDR3 in DNA: TGTGCCAGCGGGGACAGGGAGGATCAGCCCCAGCATTTT. It specifies CASGDREDQPQHF.

The chain uses TRBV7-2 and TRBJ2-3; 11 bases line up with TRBD2. Germline V gene sequence: CDR1 SGHTA, CDR2 FQGNSA. The CDR3 is made up of 16 amino acids. The ends lost 1 base at V and 3 bases at J; junction bases unmatched: 3. CDR3 in DNA: TGTGCCAGCAGCTTAGTGGCTAGCGGGGGGACAGATACGCAGTATTTT. Translation gives CASSLVASGGTDTQYF.

The chain joins TRBV11-2 to TRBJ2-5; D is uncertain. The CDR3 spans 11 residues. Germline-derived CDR1 and CDR2 are SGHAT and FQNNGV. Trimming pared 5 bases from V and 2 bases from J, leaving 3 bases between. CDR3 sequence reads: CASSLQETQYF. CDR3 sequence (DNA): TGTGCCAGCAGCCTGCAAGAGACCCAGTACTTC.

The chain employs TRBV7-2 and TRBJ1-5, with a weak D call TRBD1 (5 bases). Trimming removed 5 bases from V and 3 bases from J, with 11 bases in between. CDR3 length: 14 residues. From germline, CDR1 is SGHTA and CDR2 FQGNSA. CDR3 residues: CASSVGRLNQPQHF. The CDR3, as DNA: TGTGCCAGCAGCGTGGGGCGGCTCAATCAGCCCCAGCATTTT.

The chain has TRBV6-1 and TRBJ2-5, with 12 positions matching TRBD2. This CDR3 has 18 residues. The germline V gene has CDR1 MNHNS and CDR2 SASEGT. V gave up 4 bases and J gave up 4 bases; unmatched junction bases: 13. CDR3 loop: CASSAHGLAGGPGETQYF. The CDR3 nucleotides read TGTGCCAGCAGTGCCCACGGTCTAGCGGGAGGGCCGGGAGAGACCCAGTACTTC.

The genes are TRBV9 and TRBJ2-7; D might be TRBD2 (6 bases). V was shortened by 4 bases and J by 4 bases, with 15 bases between the two germline ends. CDR1 SGDLS and CDR2 YYNGEE come from the germline V gene. This CDR3 is 14 amino acids long. In nucleotides, the CDR3 is TGTGCCAGCAGCCCCACGGGGGAGATGTACGAGCAGTACTTC. Its translation: CASSPTGEMYEQYF. The full variable domain, with the rest looked up from reference TRBV9 and TRBJ2-7, is DSGVTQTPKHLITATGQRVTLRCSPRSGDLSVYWYQQSLDQGLQFLIQYYNGEERAKGNILERFSAQQFPDLHSELNLSSLELGDSALYFCASSPTGEMYEQYFGPGTRLTVT.

The CDR3 here is CASSYHYTGELFF. In DNA, the CDR3 is TGTGCCAGCAGTTACCATTACACCGGGGAGCTGTTTTTT. J is TRBJ2-2 and V is TRBV6-5; no definite D call. V gave up 2 bases and J gave up 3 bases, with 4 bases separating them. CDR3 length: 13 amino acids. CDR1 is MNHEY and CDR2 is SVGAGI in the germline V gene.

This chain joins TRBV19 and TRBJ1-4; D unresolved. The length of the CDR3 is 14 residues. The V and J ends lost 5 bases and 3 bases respectively, with 10 bases between them. From germline, CDR1 is LNHDA and CDR2 SQIVND (reference sequence). CDR3 coding DNA: TGTGCCAGTAGTTCGACATCCGCTAATGAAAAACTGTTTTTT. This gives the protein CASSSTSANEKLFF. Supplemented by reference TRBV19 and TRBJ1-4, the full variable domain reads DGGITQSPKYLFRKEGQNVTLSCEQNLNHDAMYWYRQDPGQGLRLIYYSQIVNDFQKGDIAEGYSVSREKKESFPLTVTSAQKNPTAFYLCASSSTSANEKLFFGSGTQLSVL.

This chain uses TRBV9 with TRBJ1-2; D unresolved. The CDR3 length is 13 residues. V was clipped by 3 bases and J by 2 bases, with 8 bases between them. CDR1 and CDR2 from the germline V gene are SGDLS and YYNGEE. This CDR3 reads CASSALQNYGYTF. CDR3 DNA sequence: TGTGCCAGCAGCGCTTTACAGAACTATGGCTACACCTTC.

V and J are TRBV6-1 and TRBJ1-5, with 7 nucleotides matching TRBD1. CDR1 and CDR2 from the germline V gene are MNHNS and SASEGT. The V segment lost 10 bases and the J segment 1 base; nucleotides outside the gene matches: 10. The CDR3 is 15 amino acids. The CDR3 loop is CATGQGGMSNQPQHF. CDR3 coding DNA: TGTGCCACGGGGCAGGGGGGTATGAGCAATCAGCCCCAGCATTTT.

Details on this clone: At one of its ends the junction is not consistent with the germline gene, which may arise from a read error. V is TRBV7-7 and J is TRBJ2-7; 11 bases line up with TRBD1. The CDR3 totals 14 residues. Germline V CDR1 and CDR2: SSHAT, FNYEAQ (reference sequence). The CDR3 DNA reads TGTGCTAGCAGCAAGGGACAGGGGGGGTACGAGCAGTACTTC. It is translated as CASSKGQGGYEQYF.

V and J are TRBV5-1 and TRBJ1-4; perhaps TRBD1 as D (5 bases). Trimming pared 5 bases from V and 6 bases from J, leaving 14 bases between. The CDR3 length is 14 residues. CDR1 is SGHRS, CDR2 YFSETQ, per germline. The CDR3: CASRQDLPHEKLFF. CDR3 sequence (DNA): TGCGCCAGCAGACAGGATTTGCCCCATGAAAAACTGTTTTTT.

The chain combines TRBV5-1 with TRBJ2-4; D is possibly TRBD1 (5 bases). The CDR3 loop spans 14 amino acids. Per germline, CDR1 SGHRS and CDR2 YFSETQ. The V end lost 1 base, the J end lost 8 bases, and 13 bases lay between the germline ends. The CDR3 DNA reads as TGCGCCAGCAGCTTGTTTCCAGGGTTGGACATTCAGTACTTC. Its translation is CASSLFPGLDIQYF. Based on the CDR3 plus reference TRBV5-1 and TRBJ2-4, the full variable domain is KAGVTQTPRYLIKTRGQQVTLSCSPISGHRSVSWYQQTPGQGLQFLFEYFSETQRNKGNFPGRFSGRQFSNSRSEMNVSTLELGDSALYLCASSLFPGLDIQYFGAGTRLSVL.

The chain couples TRBV10-3 to TRBJ2-1, with D perhaps TRBD1 (6 bases). The CDR3 runs to 16 residues. Germline CDR1 reads ENHRY; CDR2 reads SYGVKD. Trimming took 6 bases from V and 4 from J, leaving 19 bases between them. CDR3 loop: CAISRGGYDGYNEQFF. CDR3 in DNA: TGTGCCATCAGCAGAGGGGGTTATGACGGATACAATGAGCAGTTCTTC.

The gene calls are TRBV5-1 and TRBJ2-7; no clear D gene. This CDR3 is built from 13 residues. Trimming left V 7 bases short and J 1 base short, with 12 bases between. The germline CDR1 and CDR2 sequences are SGHRS and YFSETQ. CDR3 sequence reads: CASRLPPSYEQYF. CDR3 in DNA: TGCGCCAGCCGACTCCCCCCATCCTACGAGCAGTACTTC.

The rearrangement links TRBV7-6 to TRBJ2-7, with 13 bases that match TRBD2. The V segment lost 1 base and the J segment 5 bases; nucleotides outside the gene matches: 5. Germline-derived CDR1 and CDR2 are SGHVS and FNYEAQ. The CDR3 is 16 residues long. The CDR3 DNA follows: TGTGCCAGCAGCTTAGGGACTAGCGGGAGCCCCAACGAGCAGTACTTC. Translating gives CASSLGTSGSPNEQYF.